The T cell receptor beta chain described here comes from a study of blood T cell repertoires in COVID-19. Study in general: Some COVID-19 samples were acute and others convalescent; all came from the United States, Italy and Spain. Nucleic acid was either cDNA or gDNA, and it came from T cells, B-cell-depleted T cells, or PBMCs.

Original handling: Estimated nucleated cell counts came from reference gene primer amplification. Profiling relied on immunoSEQ multiplex PCR, and the TCRdb table lists in-frame clones only, not all of them. V, J and clone size were drawn from that table, and D and trimming were deduced from the DNA. The top ten clones hold roughly a tenth of a sample with about 160,000 clones, over 80% of them seen once. The CDR3 has 12 amino acids. Germline V gene lookup returns CDR1 DFQATT and CDR2 SNEGSKA (reference sequence). The V gene lost 3 bases and the J gene lost 4 bases, with 9 bases spanning the gap. This clone was picked up a small number of times.

The source material was peripheral blood. The V gene is TRBV20-1, the J gene TRBJ1-2; D not resolved. This receptor was identified in a woman aged 80 or over with active or convalescent COVID-19. The CDR3 protein is CSASMWLYGYTF. The CDR3 region has the DNA TGCAGTGCTAGTATGTGGCTCTATGGCTACACCTTC.